This TCR beta chain was found in a study of blood T cells in healthy people across ages. Looked up from germline, CDR1 is SGHVS and CDR2 is FNYEAQ. With 4 bases clipped from V and 0 bases from J, the junction kept 2 bases outside the gene matches. The CDR3 length is 15 residues. Combining a sample-barcoded 5' primer with a J-beta primer mix, a second PCR ran for about 6 to 12 cycles. TCRdb passed the 5' RACE reads through MiXCR, listing each CDR3 protein once. Among about 670,000 distinct CDR3 sequences listed, roughly 43% were seen once. The J gene is TRBJ2-3, the V gene TRBV7-6; 9 bases fit TRBD2. The clonotype comes from a man of 80 years or more in good health. Sequenced sample: blood. CDR3 protein: CASSSREGSTDTQYF. In nucleotides, the CDR3 is TGTGCCAGCAGCTCGCGGGAGGGTAGCACAGATACGCAGTATTTT.